This T cell receptor beta chain was captured in a study of T-cell memory formation after mild COVID-19. Constant-segment primers served in 5'RACE that generated TCR alpha and TCR beta cDNA libraries bearing sample barcodes and UMIs. Each CDR3 protein is one row after TCRdb ran MiXCR on the 5' RACE reads. Among roughly 130,000 distinct CDR3 sequences listed, 15% to 20% were seen once. This clonotype was seen at least ten times. V shed 2 bases and J 4 bases; nucleotides not matched to a gene: 3. The germline gives CDR1 SGHTA, CDR2 FQGTGA. The CDR3 extends over 15 amino acids. This clonotype was obtained from a man younger than 35 who had mild COVID-19 (a few samples of this study predate the infection). Cell type and time point are not known. The sequenced sample consisted of PBMCs or a T cell subset sorted from them (not recorded which). This chain joins TRBV7-3 and TRBJ2-1; 9 bases are shared with TRBD2. CDR3 sequence: CASSLFAGGYNEQFF. The DNA of the CDR3 is TGTGCCAGCAGCTTATTTGCGGGGGGGTACAATGAGCAGTTCTTC.